These 9 T cell receptor beta chains share one sample of origin, sequenced in a study of CD8 T cells in ankylosing spondylitis. One entry per CDR3 protein results from TCRdb running MiXCR on the 5' RACE reads. Among about 92,000 distinct CDR3 sequences listed, 7.5% to 9% were seen once. Sequencing used blood, either unsorted or a sorted T cell fraction (not recorded which). Receptors originate from a male donor with ankylosing spondylitis or in good health (not recorded which).

Many counts were recorded for this clonotype. This rearrangement joins TRBV9 to TRBJ2-2; TRBD2 is a possible D gene (6 bases). Germline V CDR1 and CDR2: SGDLS, YYNGEE. V was cut by 0 bases and J by 6 bases, with 9 bases left in between. This CDR3 has 14 amino acids. CDR3 in amino acids: CASSVAGVSGELFF. CDR3 DNA: TGTGCCAGCAGCGTAGCGGGGGTGTCCGGGGAGCTGTTTTTT.

The chain combines TRBV11-2 with TRBJ2-1, with TRBD1 matching over 8 bases. CDR3 length equals 15 residues. Trimming cost V 8 bases and J 2 bases; bases outside gene matches: 8. Germline V lookup: CDR1 SGHAT, CDR2 FQNNGV. Here the CDR3 DNA reads TGTGCCAGCTGGGGGCAGGGACAGGCCTACAATGAGCAGTTCTTC. This codes for CASWGQGQAYNEQFF.

Only a few counts were recorded for this clonotype. The chain uses TRBV7-2 and TRBJ1-2; maybe TRBD1 (5 bases). Looked up from germline, CDR1 is SGHTA and CDR2 is FQGNSA. This CDR3 contains 15 residues. V shed 1 base and J shed 4 bases, with 13 bases lying between them. CDR3 protein: CASSLGGYSAYGYTF. Written as DNA, the CDR3 is TGTGCCAGCAGCTTAGGGGGGTACTCAGCCTATGGCTACACCTTC.

This clonotype came up many times. The chain carries TRBV6-5 and TRBJ2-3; D may correspond to TRBD1 or TRBD2 (5 bases each). The germline gives CDR1 MNHEY, CDR2 SVGAGI. The CDR3 totals 16 residues. V was clipped by 2 bases and J by 2 bases, with 14 bases between them. The CDR3 here is CASSYGTAKATDTQYF. Here the CDR3 DNA reads TGTGCCAGCAGTTACGGGACGGCTAAAGCCACAGATACGCAGTATTTT.

This clonotype has at least ten counts. The chain recombines TRBV20-1 with TRBJ2-2, with D perhaps being TRBD1 or TRBD2 (5 bases each). Germline V CDR1 and CDR2: DFQATT, SNEGSKA (reference sequence). The CDR3 is 13 amino acids. With 6 bases removed from V and 5 bases from J, the gap between germline ends came to 13 bases. The CDR3 spells CSARIGTTGELFF. In DNA form, the CDR3 reads TGCAGTGCCCGAATCGGGACGACCGGGGAGCTGTTTTTT.

With regard to this clonotype: This clone may be a read error of a much larger clone one base away. V and J are TRBV4-2 and TRBJ1-5, with unresolved D. CDR3 length: 15 residues. Trimming stripped 0 bases from V and 5 bases from J, with 11 bases between. The germline CDR1 and CDR2 sequences are LGHNA and YNFKEQ. Here the CDR3 reads CASSQDAGGYQPQHF. CDR3 in DNA: TGTGCCAGCAGCCAAGATGCGGGCGGCTATCAGCCCCAGCATTTT.

This clonotype was counted only a few times. The rearrangement uses TRBV10-3 and TRBJ2-5, with 9 positions matching TRBD1. The CDR3 is 14 residues long. V was clipped by 3 bases and J by 4 bases; unmatched bases: 3. Germline V lookup: CDR1 ENHRY, CDR2 SYGVKD. CDR3: CAISEGTGIETQYF. CDR3 DNA sequence: TGTGCCATCAGTGAAGGGACAGGGATAGAGACCCAGTACTTC.

This clonotype was seen at least ten times. The genes are TRBV29-1 and TRBJ2-3; D may be TRBD2 (5 bases). Germline V CDR1 and CDR2: SQVTM, ANQGSEA. The CDR3 is 13 amino acids. Trimming removed 3 bases at V and 0 bases at J, with 7 bases between. The CDR3 sequence: CSVDSVSTDTQYF. The DNA for the CDR3 is TGCAGCGTTGATAGCGTAAGCACAGATACGCAGTATTTT.

This clonotype occurred many times. The chain couples TRBV14 to TRBJ1-1; a weak D match, TRBD1 (5 bases). The CDR3 is 14 amino acids. Germline-derived CDR1 and CDR2 are SGHDN and FVKESK. V lost 5 bases, J lost 3 bases, and 13 bases lay in between. This CDR3 is CASSADRTHTEAFF. The CDR3 nucleotides are TGTGCCAGCAGCGCAGATCGGACACACACTGAAGCTTTCTTT. Together with reference TRBV14 and TRBJ1-1, the CDR3 gives the full variable domain: EAGVTQFPSHSVIEKGQTVTLRCDPISGHDNLYWYRRVMGKEIKFLLHFVKESKQDESGMPNNRFLAERTGGTYSTLKVQPAELEDSGVYFCASSADRTHTEAFFGQGTRLTVV.